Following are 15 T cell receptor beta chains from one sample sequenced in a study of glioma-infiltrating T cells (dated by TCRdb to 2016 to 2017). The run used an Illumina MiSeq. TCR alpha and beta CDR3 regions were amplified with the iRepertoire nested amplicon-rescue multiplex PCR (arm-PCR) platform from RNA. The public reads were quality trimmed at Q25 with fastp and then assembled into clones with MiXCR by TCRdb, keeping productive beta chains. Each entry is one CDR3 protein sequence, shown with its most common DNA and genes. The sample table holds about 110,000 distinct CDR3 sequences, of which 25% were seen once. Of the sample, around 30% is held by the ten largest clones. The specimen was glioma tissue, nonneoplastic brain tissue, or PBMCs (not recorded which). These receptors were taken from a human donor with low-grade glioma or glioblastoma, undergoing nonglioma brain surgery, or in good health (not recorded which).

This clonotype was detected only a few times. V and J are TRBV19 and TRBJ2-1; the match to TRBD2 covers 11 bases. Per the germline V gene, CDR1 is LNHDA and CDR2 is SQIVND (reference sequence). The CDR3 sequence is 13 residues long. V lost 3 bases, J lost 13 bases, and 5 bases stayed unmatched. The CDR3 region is CASSIQLAGEQFF. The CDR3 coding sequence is TGTGCCAGTAGTATCCAACTAGCGGGAGAACAGTTCTTC. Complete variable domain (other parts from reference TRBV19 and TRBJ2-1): DGGITQSPKYLFRKEGQNVTLSCEQNLNHDAMYWYRQDPGQGLRLIYYSQIVNDFQKGDIAEGYSVSREKKESFPLTVTSAQKNPTAFYLCASSIQLAGEQFFGPGTRLTVL.

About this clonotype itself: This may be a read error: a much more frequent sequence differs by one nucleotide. Written as DNA, the CDR3 is TGTGCCAGCAAGGAAAGTTGGACCGGGGGGCTGTTTTTT. Protein product: CASKESWTGGLFF. This chain uses TRBV2 with TRBJ2-2; possibly TRBD2 for D (6 bases). Germline V gives CDR1 SNHLY, CDR2 FYNNEI. The CDR3 contains 13 residues.

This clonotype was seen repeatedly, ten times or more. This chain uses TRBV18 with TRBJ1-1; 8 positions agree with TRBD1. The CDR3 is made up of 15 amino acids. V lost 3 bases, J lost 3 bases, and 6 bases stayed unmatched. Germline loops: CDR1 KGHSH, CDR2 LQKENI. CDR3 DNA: TGTGCCAGCTCACCGGGGACAGGACGCGACACTGAAGCTTTCTTT. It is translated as CASSPGTGRDTEAFF.

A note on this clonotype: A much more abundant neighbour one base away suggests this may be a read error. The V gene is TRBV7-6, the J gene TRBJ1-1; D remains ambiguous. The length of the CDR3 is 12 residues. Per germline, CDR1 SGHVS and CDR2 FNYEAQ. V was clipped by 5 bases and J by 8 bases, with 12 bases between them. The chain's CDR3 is CASSPRELEAFF. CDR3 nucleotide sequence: TGTGCCAGCAGCCCAAGAGAGTTAGAAGCTTTCTTT.

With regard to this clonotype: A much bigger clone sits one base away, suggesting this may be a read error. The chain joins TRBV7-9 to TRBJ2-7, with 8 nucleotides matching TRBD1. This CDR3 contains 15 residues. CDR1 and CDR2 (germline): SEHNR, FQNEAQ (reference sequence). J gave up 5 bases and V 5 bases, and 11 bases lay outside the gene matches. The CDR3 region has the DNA TGTGCCAGCAGCACCGCCTGGACAGGGAACCACGAGCAGTACTTC. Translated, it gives CASSTAWTGNHEQYF.

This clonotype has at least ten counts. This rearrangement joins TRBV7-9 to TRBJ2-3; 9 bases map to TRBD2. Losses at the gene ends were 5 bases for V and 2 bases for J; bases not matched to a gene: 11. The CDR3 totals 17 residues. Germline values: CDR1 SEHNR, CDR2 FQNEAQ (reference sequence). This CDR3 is CASSAVLAGEYTDTQYF. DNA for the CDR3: TGTGCCAGCAGCGCCGTCTTAGCGGGGGAGTACACAGATACGCAGTATTTT. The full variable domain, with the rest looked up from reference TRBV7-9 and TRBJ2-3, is DTGVSQNPRHKITKRGQNVTFRCDPISEHNRLYWYRQTLGQGPEFLTYFQNEAQLEKSRLLSDRFSAERPKGSFSTLEIQRTEQGDSAMYLCASSAVLAGEYTDTQYFGPGTRLTVL.

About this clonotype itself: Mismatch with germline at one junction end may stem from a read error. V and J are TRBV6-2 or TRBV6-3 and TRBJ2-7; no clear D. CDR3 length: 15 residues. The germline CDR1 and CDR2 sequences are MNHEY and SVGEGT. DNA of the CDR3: TGTGCCAGCGGTTACTCTGGGGTGAGCTCCTACGAGCAGTACTTC. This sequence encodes CASGYSGVSSYEQYF.

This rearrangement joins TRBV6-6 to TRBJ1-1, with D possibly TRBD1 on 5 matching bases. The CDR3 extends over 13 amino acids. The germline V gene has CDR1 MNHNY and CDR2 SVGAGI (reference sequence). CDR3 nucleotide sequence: TGTGCTCGCAGTTACCAGGGAACGTCTGAAGCTTTCTTT. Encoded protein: CARSYQGTSEAFF.

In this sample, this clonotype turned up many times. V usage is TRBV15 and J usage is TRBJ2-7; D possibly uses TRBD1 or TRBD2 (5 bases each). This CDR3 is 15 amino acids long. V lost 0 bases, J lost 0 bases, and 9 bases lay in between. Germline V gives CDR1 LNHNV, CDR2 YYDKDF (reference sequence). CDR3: CATSREGRSSYEQYF. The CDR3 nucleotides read TGTGCCACCAGCAGAGAGGGACGCAGCTCCTACGAGCAGTACTTC.

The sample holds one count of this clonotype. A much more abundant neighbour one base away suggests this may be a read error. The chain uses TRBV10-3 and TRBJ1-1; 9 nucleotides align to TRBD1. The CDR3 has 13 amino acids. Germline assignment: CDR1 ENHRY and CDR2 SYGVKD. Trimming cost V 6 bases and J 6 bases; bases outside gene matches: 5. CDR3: CAIRQGALAEAFF. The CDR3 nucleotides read TGTGCCATCAGACAGGGGGCGTTAGCTGAAGCTTTCTTT.

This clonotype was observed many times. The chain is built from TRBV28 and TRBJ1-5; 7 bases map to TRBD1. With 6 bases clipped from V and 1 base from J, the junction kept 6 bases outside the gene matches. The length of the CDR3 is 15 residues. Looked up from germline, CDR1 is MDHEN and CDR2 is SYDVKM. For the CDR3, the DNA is TGTGCCAGCAGCCCCGGACAGGCGAGCAATCAGCCCCAGCATTTT. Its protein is CASSPGQASNQPQHF.

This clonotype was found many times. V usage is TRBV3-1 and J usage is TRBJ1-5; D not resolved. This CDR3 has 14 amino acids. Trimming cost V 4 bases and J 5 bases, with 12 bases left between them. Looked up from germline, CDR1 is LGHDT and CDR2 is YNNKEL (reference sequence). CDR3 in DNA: TGTGCCAGCAGCCTCCGGCACCGCGATCAGCCCCAGCATTTT. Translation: CASSLRHRDQPQHF.

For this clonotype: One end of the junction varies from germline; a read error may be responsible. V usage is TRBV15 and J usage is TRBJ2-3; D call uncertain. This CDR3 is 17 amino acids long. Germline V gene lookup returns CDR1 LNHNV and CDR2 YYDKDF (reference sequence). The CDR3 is CATSSIIITVGTYTQYF. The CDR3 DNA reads TGTGCTACCAGCAGTATCATTATAACAGTGGGCACATATACGCAGTATTTT.

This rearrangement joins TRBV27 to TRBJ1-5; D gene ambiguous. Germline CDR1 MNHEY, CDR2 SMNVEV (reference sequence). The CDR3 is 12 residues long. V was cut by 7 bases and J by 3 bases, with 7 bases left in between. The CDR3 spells CASNPFNQPQHF. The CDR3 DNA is TGTGCCAGCAACCCGTTCAATCAGCCCCAGCATTTT.

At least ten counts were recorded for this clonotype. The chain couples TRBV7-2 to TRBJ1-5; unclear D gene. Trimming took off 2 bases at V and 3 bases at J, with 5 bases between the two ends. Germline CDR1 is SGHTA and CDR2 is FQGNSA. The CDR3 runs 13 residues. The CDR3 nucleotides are TGTGCCAGCAGCTTACAGAACAATCAGCCCCAGCATTTT. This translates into CASSLQNNQPQHF.